The TCR beta chain described here comes from a study of cytomegalovirus exposure and HLA in healthy donors. Study-wide context: Among about 179 million T cells, an earlier analysis found roughly 110 million unique TCR beta sequences. The study's findings and limits: Researchers reported in a later analysis that a missense DCLRE1C variant was tied to TCR beta V- and J-gene trimming.

The PCR used 60 Vbeta and 13 Jbeta primers. Only in-frame clones appear in the TCRdb table, and some are missing; sequencing was by immunoSEQ multiplex PCR. The sample has 150,000 to 200,000 clones. At collection, donors were nominally healthy, but unrecorded immune exposures were probable. As regards this clone: Antigen unknown.

Germline assignment: CDR1 MNHNS and CDR2 SASEGT. The CDR3 has 13 amino acids. The V end was cut by 4 bases, the J end by 2 bases, with 9 bases between. What was sequenced was PBMCs. The TCR was taken from a young man in good health and CMV-seronegative. The chain is built from TRBV6-1 and TRBJ2-7, with a tentative D call TRBD2 (5 bases). The CDR3 DNA follows: TGTGCCAGCAGTGGTTGGGAGCCCTACGAGCAGTACTTC. Its translation is CASSGWEPYEQYF.